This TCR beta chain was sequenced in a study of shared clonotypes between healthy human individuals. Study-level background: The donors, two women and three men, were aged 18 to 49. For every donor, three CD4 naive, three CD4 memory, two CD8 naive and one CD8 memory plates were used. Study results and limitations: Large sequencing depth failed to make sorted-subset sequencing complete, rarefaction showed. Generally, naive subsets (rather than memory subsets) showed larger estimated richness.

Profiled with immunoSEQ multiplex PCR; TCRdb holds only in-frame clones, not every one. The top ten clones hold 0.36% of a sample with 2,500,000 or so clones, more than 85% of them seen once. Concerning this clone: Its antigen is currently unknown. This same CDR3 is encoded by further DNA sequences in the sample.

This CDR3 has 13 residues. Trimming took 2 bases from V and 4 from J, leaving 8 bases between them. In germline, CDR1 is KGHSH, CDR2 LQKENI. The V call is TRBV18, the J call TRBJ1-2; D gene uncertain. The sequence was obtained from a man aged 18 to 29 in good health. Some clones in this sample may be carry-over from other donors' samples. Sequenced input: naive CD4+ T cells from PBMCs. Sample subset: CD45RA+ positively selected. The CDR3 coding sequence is TGTGCCAGCTCACCAGGGGAAGGCTATGGCTACACCTTC. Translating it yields CASSPGEGYGYTF.